Below are 12 T cell receptor beta chains sequenced from a single sample in a study of blood T cell repertoires in COVID-19. Repertoires were generated with immunoSEQ multiplex PCR, while TCRdb's copy carries only in-frame clones and drops some. Of around 270,000 clones in the sample, over 70% are singletons; the top ten hold 3% to 3.5%. Input material: PBMCs or T cells enriched from blood (not recorded which). The source of these receptors is a woman aged 40-49 years who had been exposed to COVID-19.

J is TRBJ1-6 and V is TRBV7-9; D not resolved. V gave up 0 bases and J gave up 7 bases, with 4 bases separating them. Per germline, CDR1 SEHNR and CDR2 FQNEAQ (reference sequence). This CDR3 region has 13 residues. The CDR3, as DNA: TGTGCCAGCAGCTTAGCCCTGAATTCACCCCTCCACTTT. Its translation: CASSLALNSPLHF.

J is TRBJ2-7 and V is TRBV7-6, with a weak D call TRBD1 (5 bases). Germline V gene lookup returns CDR1 SGHVS and CDR2 FNYEAQ. The V end lost 3 bases, the J end lost 5 bases, and 14 bases lay between the germline ends. This CDR3 is built from 14 residues. The CDR3 bases are TGTGCCAGCAGCTTCCAGGGTCTTGAGGACGAGCAGTACTTC. It yields the protein CASSFQGLEDEQYF.

The V call is TRBV9, the J call TRBJ2-2; 8 bases map to TRBD2. The germline CDR1 and CDR2 sequences are SGDLS and YYNGEE. Unmatched junction bases numbered 2, after V lost 0 bases and J lost 1 base. This CDR3 spans 16 amino acids. The CDR3 region has the DNA TGTGCCAGCAGCGTAGTAAGCGGGGGGAACACCGGGGAGCTGTTTTTT. Protein product: CASSVVSGGNTGELFF.

The chain employs TRBV7-8 and TRBJ1-5, with D maybe TRBD1 (5 bases). V lost 0 bases, J lost 4 bases, and 13 bases lay in between. The CDR3 sequence is 16 residues long. The V gene's germline CDR1 is SGHVS and CDR2 FQNEAQ. CDR3 sequence reads: CASSLAAGRENQPQHF. In DNA, the CDR3 is TGTGCCAGCAGCTTAGCAGCAGGGCGAGAAAATCAGCCCCAGCATTTT.

V and J are TRBV4-2 and TRBJ1-1; D is possibly TRBD1 (6 bases). V lost 0 bases and J lost 1, with 9 bases in between. This CDR3 is built from 15 residues. Germline V CDR1 and CDR2: LGHNA, YNFKEQ. Written as DNA, the CDR3 is TGTGCCAGCAGCCAAGATTCGGGACAGAACACTGAAGCTTTCTTT. Translating it yields CASSQDSGQNTEAFF.

The V and J genes are TRBV6-5 and TRBJ1-1; D is unclear. Germline CDR1 is MNHEY and CDR2 is SVGAGI. With 9 bases removed from V and 1 base from J, the gap between germline ends came to 15 bases. The CDR3 covers 14 residues. CDR3 region: CASLRGGPNTEAFF. The CDR3, as DNA: TGTGCCAGTCTCAGAGGAGGGCCGAACACTGAAGCTTTCTTT.

The chain combines TRBV30 with TRBJ2-1; 7 nucleotides match TRBD2. The CDR3 covers 15 residues. Unmatched junction bases numbered 8, after V lost 1 base and J lost 5 bases. Germline values: CDR1 GTSNPN, CDR2 SVGIG (reference sequence). The CDR3 region is CAWSGGLYIDNEQFF. CDR3 coding DNA: TGTGCCTGGAGTGGGGGACTATACATCGACAATGAGCAGTTCTTC.

The CDR3 DNA follows: TGTGCCAGCAGCCCCGGAGGACAGGAGATGGGTGGCTACACCTTC. Translated: CASSPGGQEMGGYTF. The chain couples TRBV9 to TRBJ1-2, with 7 bases fitting TRBD1. This CDR3 comprises 15 residues. V lost 4 bases to trimming and J lost 7 bases; unmatched junction nucleotides: 13. Germline V gene lookup returns CDR1 SGDLS and CDR2 YYNGEE.

The rearrangement uses TRBV11-3 and TRBJ1-1; D gene unclear. From germline, CDR1 is SGHNT and CDR2 YENEEA. The V and J ends lost 5 bases and 3 bases respectively, with 13 bases between them. There are 14 residues in the CDR3. The CDR3 region has the DNA TGTGCCAGCAGCCGAGGTGCCAGTGACACTGAAGCTTTCTTT. Amino acid sequence: CASSRGASDTEAFF. Drawing the rest from reference TRBV11-3 and TRBJ1-1, the complete variable domain is EAGVVQSPRYKIIEKKQPVAFWCNPISGHNTLYWYLQNLGQGPELLIRYENEEAVDDSQLPKDRFSAERLKGVDSTLKIQPAELGDSAVYLCASSRGASDTEAFFGQGTRLTVV.

The chain employs TRBV28 and TRBJ2-7, with 9 bases aligning to TRBD2. Germline V gene data show CDR1 as MDHEN and CDR2 as SYDVKM. J gave up 0 bases and V 4 bases, and 4 bases lay outside the gene matches. The CDR3 sequence is 15 residues long. CDR3 coding DNA: TGTGCCAGCAGTTCTAGCGGGACGTACTCCTACGAGCAGTACGTC. Translated, it gives CASSSSGTYSYEQYV.

The rearrangement links TRBV7-2 to TRBJ2-4, with 7 nucleotides matching TRBD2. Germline CDR1 is SGHTA and CDR2 is FQGNSA. With V trimmed by 4 bases and J by 1 base, 10 bases remained unmatched. CDR3 length: 17 amino acids. The CDR3 reads CASSSPAGELAKNIQYF. DNA for the CDR3: TGTGCCAGCAGCTCCCCCGCGGGGGAACTCGCCAAAAACATTCAGTACTTC.

V and J are TRBV5-8 and TRBJ1-1; D uncertain. Trimming removed 0 bases at V and 3 bases at J, with 12 bases between. The CDR3 totals 15 residues. The germline gives CDR1 SGHTS, CDR2 YDEGEE. In DNA form, the CDR3 reads TGTGCCAGCAGCTTGGTTCTATCGGTGGACACTGAAGCTTTCTTT. This encodes CASSLVLSVDTEAFF.